This TCR beta chain was retrieved from a study of shared clonotypes between healthy human individuals. Around 90 million PBMCs served as the genomic DNA source for unsorted samples. CDR1 LNHDA and CDR2 SQIVND come from the germline V gene (reference sequence). The ends lost 5 bases at V and 2 bases at J; junction bases unmatched: 6. The CDR3 extends over 14 amino acids. This clone was found many times. Amplification in unsorted PBMC replicate PCRs started from around 300 ng DNA, which equals about 30,000 T cell genomes. The method was immunoSEQ multiplex PCR; TCRdb's version includes in-frame clones alone and lacks a portion of them. The sample records 450,000 to 550,000 clones, less than 85% being singletons.

This TCR was sampled from a middle-aged woman in good health. Some clones in this sample may be carry-over from other donors' samples. Material for sequencing was PBMCs. V gene TRBV19 combines with J gene TRBJ2-7; 7 nucleotides match TRBD1. In DNA form, the CDR3 reads TGTGCCAGTAGTGGGACAGTGGTCCCCTACGAGCAGTACTTC. Translating it yields CASSGTVVPYEQYF.